A selection of T cell receptor beta chains follows, all from one sample in a study of T cell repertoires in cytomegalovirus infection. Their target antigens are unknown. MiXCR, applied by TCRdb to the reads, yields one record per CDR3 protein. The profile covers fewer than 900,000 distinct CDR3 sequences, with 25% to 30% appearing a single time and around 13% taken by the ten largest. The sequenced sample was cultured CD8+ T cells from PBMCs, obtained from culture after CMV antigen stimulation. Receptors originate from a human donor in good health (CMV status not recorded). Some clones in this sample may be carry-over from other donors' samples. Both conserved end residues are part of each CDR3. The D gene is left open where the match is weak. The size entry is marked missing in some rows and otherwise reads once, few, many or a size class.

j_call v_call d_call clone_size cdr3_aa cdr3_nt
TRBJ2-7 TRBV6-6 TRBD1 - CASSYRDSLTYEQYF TGTGCCAGCAGTTACCGGGACAGTCTTACCTACGAGCAGTACTTC
TRBJ1-1 TRBV6-2/TRBV6-3 TRBD1 few CASSYRWTGAPEAFF TGTGCCAGCAGTTACCGTTGGACAGGGGCCCCTGAAGCTTTCTTT
TRBJ2-7 TRBV2 TRBD2 medium-sized CASSDRGSGGLTSYEQYF TGTGCCAGCAGTGATCGAGGTAGCGGGGGATTAACTTCCTACGAGCAGTACTTC
TRBJ2-1 TRBV19 - - CASSPLGRTYNEQFF TGTGCCAGTAGTCCTCTTGGGCGAACCTACAATGAGCAGTTCTTC
TRBJ2-5 TRBV6-2/TRBV6-3 TRBD2 - CASSYRLGTNQETQYF TGTGCCAGCAGTTACCGCCTCGGGACTAACCAAGAGACCCAGTACTTC
TRBJ1-2 TRBV27 - few CASSFGRAAGYTF TGTGCCAGCAGTTTCGGCAGGGCGGCGGGCTACACCTTC
TRBJ2-5 TRBV12-3/TRBV12-4 - few CASQGHLQETQYF TGTGCCAGCCAAGGACACCTCCAAGAGACCCAGTACTTC
TRBJ2-1 TRBV9 - once CASSEDPLAPAYNEQFF TGTGCCAGCAGCGAAGACCCGCTGGCGCCCGCCTACAATGAGCAGTTCTTC
TRBJ1-1 TRBV9 TRBD1 - CASSPGGGQGFPEAFF TGTGCCAGCAGCCCTGGTGGGGGACAGGGGTTCCCTGAAGCTTTCTTT
TRBJ2-2 TRBV6-5 - - CASSYRDPGELFF TGTGCCAGCAGTTACAGGGATCCCGGGGAGCTGTTTTTT
TRBJ1-2 TRBV27 - few CASSLSSTPGMYDGYTF TGTGCCAGCAGTTTATCGAGTACTCCAGGGATGTATGATGGCTACACCTTC
TRBJ2-7 TRBV10-3 - - CAISELSTVPPYEQYF TGTGCCATCAGTGAGTTGAGTACAGTCCCCCCGTACGAGCAGTACTTC
TRBJ1-4 TRBV7-6 - few CASSFPRLQGRGEKLFF TGTGCCAGCAGCTTTCCCCGACTACAGGGACGGGGTGAAAAACTGTTTTTT
TRBJ2-1 TRBV6-1 - - CASSPPGSGPPPIF TGTGCCAGCAGCCCCCCGGGGTCAGGGCCCCCCCCGATCTTC
TRBJ2-5 TRBV6-2/TRBV6-3 TRBD2 - CASSYSVAGAAQETQYF TGTGCCAGCAGTTACTCTGTAGCGGGCGCGGCCCAAGAGACCCAGTACTTC
TRBJ1-1 TRBV3-1 TRBD1 - CASSQDGTASSEAFF TGTGCCAGCAGCCAAGATGGGACAGCGTCTTCTGAAGCTTTCTTT
TRBJ1-6 TRBV7-2 - many CASSRGGASPLHF TGTGCCAGCAGCCGAGGGGGGGCATCACCCCTCCACTTT
TRBJ2-1 TRBV6-1 - few CASSEVGASYNEQFF TGTGCCAGCAGTGAGGTTGGAGCCTCCTACAATGAGCAGTTCTTC
TRBJ1-2 TRBV27 - - CASRTRGRETF TGTGCCAGTCGAACCCGTGGGAGAGAAACCTTC
TRBJ2-3 TRBV6-6 TRBD2 - CVSSAGTSGWDTQYF TGTGTCAGCAGTGCCGGGACTAGCGGATGGGATACGCAGTATTTT
TRBJ1-2 TRBV7-6 TRBD1 once CASSVGQFRGYTF TGTGCCAGCAGCGTGGGACAGTTTCGTGGCTACACCTTC
TRBJ1-1 TRBV7-6 - many CASSSGQQNTEAFF TGTGCCAGCAGCTCCGGACAACAGAACACTGAAGCTTTCTTT
TRBJ2-7 TRBV27 TRBD1 - CASSLSGQGSYEQYF TGTGCCAGCAGTTTATCGGGACAGGGGTCCTACGAGCAGTACTTC
TRBJ2-5 TRBV7-6 - many CASSTDAAEETQYF TGTGCCAGCAGCACGGACGCCGCCGAAGAGACCCAGTACTTC
TRBJ2-5 TRBV7-2 TRBD1 many CASSFKGGETQYF TGTGCCAGCAGCTTCAAAGGGGGCGAGACCCAGTACTTC
TRBJ2-1 TRBV3-1 - - CASSQAGLGYNEQFF TGTGCCAGCAGCCAAGCGGGACTGGGGTACAATGAGCAGTTCTTC
TRBJ2-3 TRBV19 - - CASSEIGGSTDTQYF TGTGCCAGTAGTGAGATAGGGGGAAGCACAGATACGCAGTATTTT
TRBJ2-1 TRBV5-3 TRBD2 - CASNGGANEQFF TGTGCCAGCAACGGGGGGGCGAATGAGCAGTTCTTC
TRBJ1-5 TRBV11-2 TRBD1 - CASSGDRVNQPQHF TGTGCCAGCAGCGGGGACAGGGTCAATCAGCCCCAGCATTTT
TRBJ2-5 TRBV20-1 - many CSARAGDDRETQYF TGCAGTGCTAGAGCTGGGGACGACCGAGAGACCCAGTACTTC
TRBJ2-2 TRBV6-5 TRBD2 - CASSYSREGGLFF TGTGCCAGCAGTTACTCGAGGGAGGGTGGGCTGTTTTTT
TRBJ2-6 TRBV12-5 - - CASEGANVLTF TGTGCTAGTGAAGGGGCCAACGTCCTGACTTTC
TRBJ2-3 TRBV24-1 TRBD1 - CATSDWDRGTDTQYF TGTGCCACCAGTGATTGGGACAGGGGGACAGATACGCAGTATTTT
TRBJ2-2 TRBV4-1 TRBD2 few CASSLTSGTGELFF TGCGCCAGCAGCCTCACTAGCGGCACCGGGGAGCTGTTTTTT
TRBJ2-3 TRBV12-3/TRBV12-4 TRBD2 few CASSLGGTSGGTDTQYF TGTGCCAGCAGTTTAGGCGGGACTAGCGGGGGTACAGATACGCAGTATTTT